Below are 9 T cell receptor beta chains sequenced from a single sample in a study of response to subunit inactivated influenza vaccine. TCRdb used MiXCR to reprocess the RT-PCR reads, holding one entry per CDR3 protein. The table includes more than 150,000 distinct CDR3 sequences, roughly 8.7% detected once. This specimen was non-naive T cells sorted from PBMCs, taken on the day of vaccination. Receptor source: a man aged 50-60 years who received an inactivated influenza vaccine.

The chain carries TRBV9 and TRBJ2-7, with 8 bases identical to TRBD1. V shed 3 bases and J 4 bases; nucleotides not matched to a gene: 12. Germline CDR1 reads SGDLS; CDR2 reads YYNGEE. This CDR3 has 16 amino acids. The CDR3 loop is CASSADQRTGGYEQYF. DNA for the CDR3: TGTGCCAGCAGCGCGGACCAACGAACAGGGGGTTACGAGCAGTACTTC.

Ten or more counts support this clonotype. This chain connects TRBV28 to TRBJ1-1; D is unresolved. CDR1 and CDR2 (germline): MDHEN, SYDVKM. This CDR3 has 13 amino acids. V lost 6 bases to trimming and J lost 2 bases, with 10 bases between them. The CDR3 reads CASRRGYNTEAFF. DNA for the CDR3: TGTGCCAGCAGACGTGGGTATAACACTGAAGCTTTCTTT.

There are many counts of this clonotype. Germline and junction disagree at one end, which may indicate a read error. This chain uses TRBV7-9 with TRBJ2-1; TRBD1 matches 7 bases. The CDR3 has 15 amino acids. CDR1 and CDR2 from the germline V gene are SEHNR and FQNEAQ (reference sequence). The CDR3 sequence: CASSLGGGSYNEQFF. CDR3 bases: TGTGCCAGCAGTTTAGGGGGCGGGTCCTACAATGAGCAGTTCTTC.

This clonotype was observed a handful of times. This chain connects TRBV3-1 to TRBJ2-3, with unresolved D. Germline V CDR1 and CDR2: LGHDT, YNNKEL (reference sequence). The CDR3 consists of 14 residues. Trimming took 0 bases from V and 7 from J, leaving 11 bases between them. CDR3 DNA sequence: TGTGCCAGCAGCCAAGAAGTCTTTAGTAATACGCAGTATTTT. It specifies CASSQEVFSNTQYF.

The CDR3 DNA is TGCAGTGCTTTTGGACTAGCGGGCGGAGGGGAGACCCAGTACTTC. Its translation: CSAFGLAGGGETQYF. The chain links TRBV20-1 to TRBJ2-5, with 11 bases aligning to TRBD2. J gave up 5 bases and V 5 bases, and 10 bases lay outside the gene matches. This CDR3 spans 15 amino acids. Germline-derived CDR1 and CDR2 are DFQATT and SNEGSKA (reference sequence).

This clonotype was counted a few times. The rearrangement links TRBV27 to TRBJ1-6; 7 bases align to TRBD1. Losses at the gene ends were 5 bases for V and 5 bases for J; bases not matched to a gene: 3. This CDR3 region has 14 residues. Germline V CDR1 and CDR2: MNHEY, SMNVEV (reference sequence). In nucleotides, the CDR3 is TGTGCCAGCAGTCACAGGGGAAATAATTCACCCCTCCACTTT. This codes for CASSHRGNNSPLHF.

This clonotype has a handful of counts. The CDR3 region has the DNA TGTGCCAGCAGTTTTGACAGAAAAGCCTACGAGCAGTACTTC. Translation gives CASSFDRKAYEQYF. The chain combines TRBV28 with TRBJ2-7; D possibly corresponds to TRBD1 (5 bases). Germline V gives CDR1 MDHEN, CDR2 SYDVKM. V lost 3 bases, J lost 2 bases, and 11 bases lay in between. This CDR3 region has 14 residues.

The chain joins TRBV5-4 to TRBJ2-7; possibly TRBD1 or TRBD2 for D (5 bases each). Germline CDR1 and CDR2: SGHNT and YYREEE (reference sequence). Between the trimmed V and J ends, which lost 3 bases and 5 bases, there was a span of 12 bases. This CDR3 region has 13 residues. As DNA, the CDR3 is TGTGCCAGCAGCTCGGTGGGGGTCGACGAGCAGTACTTC. Its protein is CASSSVGVDEQYF.

The rearrangement uses TRBV9 and TRBJ2-2; no definite D call. The V and J ends lost 4 bases and 6 bases respectively, with 7 bases between them. Germline V gene data show CDR1 as SGDLS and CDR2 as YYNGEE. The CDR3 has 12 residues. The CDR3 DNA follows: TGTGCCAGCAGCAGGGTTGCCGGGGAGCTGTTTTTT. It translates to CASSRVAGELFF.